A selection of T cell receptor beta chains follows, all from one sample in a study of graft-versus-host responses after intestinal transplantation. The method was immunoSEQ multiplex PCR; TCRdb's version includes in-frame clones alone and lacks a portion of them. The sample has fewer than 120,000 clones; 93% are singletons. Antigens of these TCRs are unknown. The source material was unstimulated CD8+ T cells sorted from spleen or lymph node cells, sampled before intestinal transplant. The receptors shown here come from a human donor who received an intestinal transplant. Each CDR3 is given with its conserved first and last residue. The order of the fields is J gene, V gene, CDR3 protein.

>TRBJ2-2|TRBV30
CAWSVTNTGELFF
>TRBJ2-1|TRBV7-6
CASSLKGGLAPSNEQFF
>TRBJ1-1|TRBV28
CASSPFRSTEAFF
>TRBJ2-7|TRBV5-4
CASSPGTTPYEQYF
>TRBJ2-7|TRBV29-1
CSVEDPEGNYEQYF
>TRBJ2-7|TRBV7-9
CASSLTVYEQYF
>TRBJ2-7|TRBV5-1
CASNRGQSYEQYF
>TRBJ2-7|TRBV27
CASSLGPVSYEQYF
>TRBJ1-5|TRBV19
CASTSSWGNQPQHF
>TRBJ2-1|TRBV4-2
CASSQEAVSSYNEQFF
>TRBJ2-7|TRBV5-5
CASSWGYEQYF
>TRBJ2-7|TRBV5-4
CASSPRAGVYLGEQYF
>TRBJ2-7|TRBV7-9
CASSTTETGYEQYF
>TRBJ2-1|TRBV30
CAWSVQGSSYNEQFF
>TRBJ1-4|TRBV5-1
CASSLAGGAGEKLFF
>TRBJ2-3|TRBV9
CASSQRGLADRTDTQYF
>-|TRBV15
CATSSPGTSSYEQYF
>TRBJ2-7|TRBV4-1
CASSLSGKPTYEQYF
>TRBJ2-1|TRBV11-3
CASSLAGFTGNEQFF
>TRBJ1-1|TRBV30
CAWSVSGYTEAFF
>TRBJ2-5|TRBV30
CAWSVTSKETQYF
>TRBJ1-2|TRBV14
CASSQGASENGYTF
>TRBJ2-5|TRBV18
CASSPPQGAGQETQYF
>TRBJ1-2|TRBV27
CASSSGGGGDGYTF
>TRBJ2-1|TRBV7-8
CASSLEGPYNEQFF
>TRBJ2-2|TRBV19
CASSRGGLNTGELFF
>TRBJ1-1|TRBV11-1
CASSLGGRMNTEAFF
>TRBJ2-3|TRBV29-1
CSVLAGLTDTQYF
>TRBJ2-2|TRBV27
CASSLVASPPGELFF
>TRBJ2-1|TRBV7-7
CASSLGSGNWYEQFF